The 21 T cell receptor beta chains below were found in one sample sequenced in a study of T-cell memory formation after mild COVID-19. TCRdb processed the 5' RACE reads anew with MiXCR; each CDR3 protein has one entry. Among roughly 400,000 distinct CDR3 sequences, 20% to 30% were seen once, and the ten largest hold 8.5% to 9%. Source material: PBMCs or a T cell subset sorted from them (not recorded which). The receptor source for this set is an adult woman who had mild COVID-19 (a few samples of this study predate the infection). Cell type and time point are not known.

The table lists this clonotype with a few counts. The chain couples TRBV11-2 to TRBJ1-3; D is ambiguous. V lost 5 bases and J lost 7, with 9 bases in between. The CDR3 covers 12 residues. Germline V CDR1 and CDR2: SGHAT, FQNNGV. The CDR3 reads CASSLTRNTIYF. The CDR3 DNA sequence: TGTGCCAGCAGCCTGACTAGGAACACCATATATTTT.

V gene TRBV7-2 combines with J gene TRBJ2-7, with D maybe TRBD1 (6 bases). CDR1 SGHTA and CDR2 FQGNSA come from the germline V gene. CDR3 length equals 11 residues. V lost 5 bases, J lost 7 bases, and 9 bases lay in between. CDR3 sequence reads: CASSTGTEQYF. The CDR3 bases are TGTGCCAGCAGCACAGGGACGGAGCAGTACTTC.

V and J are TRBV29-1 and TRBJ1-5, with unresolved D. The germline gives CDR1 SQVTM, CDR2 ANQGSEA. V lost 2 bases and J 5 bases, leaving 7 bases between the germline ends. The CDR3 totals 12 residues. CDR3 DNA: TGCAGCGTTGAATCTTCTGATCAGCCCCAGCATTTT. Amino acid sequence: CSVESSDQPQHF.

This chain links TRBV12-3 or TRBV12-4 with TRBJ2-4; D call uncertain. CDR3 size: 13 residues. Between the trimmed V and J ends, which lost 3 bases and 7 bases, there was a span of 10 bases. The CDR3 DNA reads as TGTGCCAGCAGTTTCAGAGTGCAGAACATTCAGTACTTC. Translated, it gives CASSFRVQNIQYF.

The chain employs TRBV5-1 and TRBJ1-2, with a tentative D call TRBD1 (6 bases). The CDR3 runs to 14 residues. CDR1 is SGHRS, CDR2 YFSETQ, per germline. V lost 3 bases and J lost 3, with 12 bases in between. CDR3 sequence (DNA): TGCGCCAGCAGCTCGATCAGGGGAGACTATGGCTACACCTTC. This sequence encodes CASSSIRGDYGYTF.

In its sample, this clonotype was seen many times. The V and J genes are TRBV12-3 or TRBV12-4 and TRBJ1-5; D gene ambiguous. The CDR3 extends over 15 amino acids. The ends were cut back, 3 bases at V and 5 bases at J, with 14 bases in the middle. Here the CDR3 DNA reads TGTGCCAGCAGTTTTAGGGCACAATACGATCAGCCCCAGCATTTT. Translated: CASSFRAQYDQPQHF.

This clonotype was counted a few times. This rearrangement joins TRBV15 to TRBJ2-3; TRBD1 aligns across 10 bases. In germline, CDR1 is LNHNV, CDR2 YYDKDF (reference sequence). The CDR3 covers 16 residues. The J segment lost 4 bases and the V segment lost 4 bases, leaving 8 bases of the junction unmatched. The CDR3 spells CATSNVPGQGSDTQYF. CDR3 coding DNA: TGTGCCACCAGCAATGTACCGGGACAGGGGTCAGATACGCAGTATTTT.

The chain has TRBV5-5 and TRBJ2-5; the D gene could be TRBD1 or TRBD2 (7 bases each). The V end lost 4 bases, the J end lost 5 bases, and 15 bases lay between the germline ends. Germline CDR1 SGHKS, CDR2 YYEKEE (reference sequence). This CDR3 region has 14 residues. The CDR3 region has the DNA TGTGCCAGCAGCCACCGACAGGGAGGGGAGACCCAGTACTTC. It specifies CASSHRQGGETQYF. The whole variable domain, remainder taken from reference TRBV5-5 and TRBJ2-5, is DAGVTQSPTHLIKTRGQQVTLRCSPISGHKSVSWYQQVLGQGPQFIFQYYEKEERGRGNFPDRFSARQFPNYSSELNVNALLLGDSALYLCASSHRQGGETQYFGPGTRLLVL.

The rearrangement links TRBV15 to TRBJ2-3; 8 positions match TRBD1. V lost 5 bases and J lost 1; bases outside the gene matches: 5. This CDR3 comprises 15 residues. CDR1 LNHNV and CDR2 YYDKDF come from the germline V gene (reference sequence). The CDR3, as DNA: TGTGCCACCAGCTTCTCGACAGGGGGCACAGATACGCAGTATTTT. Translation gives CATSFSTGGTDTQYF.

This clonotype turned up a few times. The V call is TRBV5-5, the J call TRBJ2-4, with a weak D call TRBD2 (5 bases). Germline V gene lookup returns CDR1 SGHKS and CDR2 YYEKEE (reference sequence). CDR3 size: 15 residues. V was cut by 4 bases and J by 1 base, with 12 bases left in between. CDR3 DNA: TGTGCCAGCAGCCTGCCGGACTTGGCCAAAAACATTCAGTACTTC. Translation gives CASSLPDLAKNIQYF.

CDR3 sequence reads: CASSSLTFSYEQYF. CDR3 nucleotide sequence: TGTGCCAGTTCCTCCCTGACATTCTCCTACGAGCAGTACTTC. This chain links TRBV2 with TRBJ2-7; the D is unclear. V was clipped by 9 bases and J by 0 bases, with 15 bases between them. Per germline, CDR1 SNHLY and CDR2 FYNNEI. The CDR3 is 14 residues long. Combining the CDR3 with reference TRBV2 and TRBJ2-7 gives the whole variable domain EPEVTQTPSHQVTQMGQEVILRCVPISNHLYFYWYRQILGQKVEFLVSFYNNEISEKSEIFDDQFSVERPDGSNFTLKIRSTKLEDSAMYFCASSSLTFSYEQYFGPGTRLTVT.

The sample holds a few counts of this clonotype. This sequence joins TRBV7-2 and TRBJ2-1; D is undetermined. Per the germline V gene, CDR1 is SGHTA and CDR2 is FQGNSA. The CDR3 runs to 12 residues. V lost 5 bases and J lost 6, with 8 bases in between. The CDR3 DNA is TGTGCCAGCAGCCAGTATTTCAATGAGCAGTTCTTC. Residues: CASSQYFNEQFF. Filled out from reference TRBV7-2 and TRBJ2-1, the complete variable domain reads GAGVSQSPSNKVTEKGKDVELRCDPISGHTALYWYRQSLGQGLEFLIYFQGNSAPDKSGLPSDRFSAERTGGSVSTLTIQRTQQEDSAVYLCASSQYFNEQFFGPGTRLTVL.

This chain uses TRBV19 with TRBJ2-5; 9 positions agree with TRBD1. Trimming at V came to 5 bases and at J to 5 bases, leaving 9 bases not matched to a gene. Germline-derived CDR1 and CDR2 are LNHDA and SQIVND (reference sequence). The CDR3 totals 15 residues. The CDR3 sequence is CASSENTGGAETQYF. The DNA of the CDR3 is TGTGCCAGTAGTGAGAATACAGGGGGCGCGGAGACCCAGTACTTC.

This clonotype was picked up a small number of times. The chain joins TRBV3-1 to TRBJ1-4; unclear D gene. The CDR3 loop spans 14 amino acids. Trimming took 1 base from V and 4 from J, leaving 7 bases between them. Germline values: CDR1 LGHDT, CDR2 YNNKEL (reference sequence). The CDR3 sequence: CASSQGMINEKLFF. CDR3 DNA sequence: TGTGCCAGCAGCCAAGGGATGATTAATGAAAAACTGTTTTTT.

This clonotype has just a few counts. The chain couples TRBV12-3 or TRBV12-4 to TRBJ2-3; possibly TRBD1 for D (6 bases). The CDR3 covers 15 residues. Trimming left V 1 base short and J 4 bases short, with 12 bases between. The CDR3 DNA follows: TGTGCCAGCAGTTTAGGGAACAGGGCTCCAGATACGCAGTATTTT. It codes for CASSLGNRAPDTQYF.

The chain recombines TRBV6-2 or TRBV6-3 with TRBJ2-1, with D unresolved. Germline-derived CDR1 and CDR2 are MNHEY and SVGEGT. V lost 6 bases and J lost 0, with 12 bases in between. The CDR3 sequence is 15 residues long. The CDR3 region is CASRSVINSYNEQFF. The DNA for the CDR3 is TGTGCCAGCAGATCCGTAATTAACTCCTACAATGAGCAGTTCTTC.

This clonotype was seen a handful of times. The gene calls are TRBV11-2 and TRBJ2-3, with a weak D call TRBD1 (6 bases). The germline V and J ends were trimmed by 10 bases and 0 bases, with 8 bases remaining between them. Germline-derived CDR1 and CDR2 are SGHAT and FQNNGV. The CDR3 has 12 amino acids. Here the CDR3 reads CATQGSTDTQYF. In DNA form, the CDR3 reads TGTGCCACTCAGGGGAGCACAGATACGCAGTATTTT.

This clonotype was counted between two and nine times. The CDR3 nucleotides are TGTGCCACCAGTGTGGACGGCGACGAGCAGTACTTC. Its protein is CATSVDGDEQYF. The chain links TRBV24-1 to TRBJ2-7; D not resolved. Germline lookup yields CDR1 KGHDR and CDR2 SFDVKD. Trimming took 5 bases from V and 5 from J, leaving 9 bases between them. This CDR3 comprises 12 residues.

This clonotype was detected only a few times. Here the CDR3 DNA reads TGTGCCACCAGTGACCCGAGGGGCGGGGGGGCAGATACGCAGTATTTT. Translating it yields CATSDPRGGGADTQYF. The J gene is TRBJ2-3, the V gene TRBV24-1, with 9 bases aligning to TRBD2. Unmatched junction bases numbered 8, after V lost 4 bases and J lost 4 bases. Per the germline V gene, CDR1 is KGHDR and CDR2 is SFDVKD. This CDR3 is 16 amino acids long.

In its sample, this clonotype was seen many times. The chain employs TRBV6-2 or TRBV6-3 and TRBJ2-1; 11 positions agree with TRBD2. Per germline, CDR1 MNHEY and CDR2 SVGEGT. The CDR3 extends over 14 amino acids. Losses at the gene ends were 2 bases for V and 14 bases for J; bases not matched to a gene: 8. The DNA for the CDR3 is TGTGCCAGCAGTTACACGGGACTAGCGGCGGTTGAGTTCTTC. Amino acid sequence: CASSYTGLAAVEFF.

V and J are TRBV7-9 and TRBJ2-5; D may be TRBD1 (7 bases). This CDR3 has 14 amino acids. Trimming left V 6 bases short and J 5 bases short, with 16 bases between. Germline loops: CDR1 SEHNR, CDR2 FQNEAQ (reference sequence). This chain's CDR3 is CASRRGIRGETQYF. In DNA, the CDR3 is TGTGCCAGCAGGCGCGGGATCAGGGGGGAGACCCAGTACTTC.